The source of this T cell receptor (beta chain) is a study of cytomegalovirus exposure and HLA in healthy donors (dated by TCRdb to 2017 to 2019). Background for the entire study: An earlier analysis of several hundred of the donors reported more than 250 Gb of sequence data and 100 million to 130 million unique TCR beta sequences from 150 million to 200 million T cells. All discovery cohort repertoires had been generated on a single sequencing platform. The number of donors typed differed by locus, with 629-630 for A, B, C, DRB1 and DQB1, roughly 550 for DQA1, 600 to 610 for DPA1, and 472 for DPB1. To predict cytomegalovirus infection status, the study brought together high-throughput TCR immunosequencing, statistical association of individual TCRs with disease status, and machine learning. An early release covering roughly 600 HLA-typed donors comprised approximately 300 gigabases of sequencing data and approximately 85 million unique TCR sequences. Across approximately 420 genotyped donors of the cohort, an average of about 200,000 unique TCR beta nucleotide sequences per donor were sequenced, and approximately 19% of those sequences were non-productive. Along with the 666-subject first cohort, a separate validation cohort of roughly 110 different subjects was used. Both class I and class II loci were covered by HLA typing, at four-digit resolution. The later analysis used no new phenotypic data to find candidate immune exposures, relying instead on TCR beta sequences and their occurrence across donors. A few DR-DQ haplotypes were treated as single units for association and clustering because of strong linkage in the cohort. Alongside the repertoire data, information on donor age, sex, ethnicity and CMV serostatus was compiled. Among the roughly 400 genotyped donors, approximately 82% belonged to the genetic ancestry cluster associated with self-reported Caucasian donors. An earlier analysis of approximately 500 of the donors applied high-throughput TCR beta sequencing to assess whether each TCR beta V gene segment acted as functional or pseudogenic. The study aimed to test whether signatures of past pathogen exposure could be identified by cataloging public T cell receptors. The study profiled the T cell repertoires of around 700 subjects by immunosequencing and related them to cytomegalovirus serostatus. A later genetic analysis used genome-wide SNP genotypes for about 65% of the roughly 670 donors, treating that subset as a discovery cohort. In a later analysis, previously published TCR beta repertoires from several hundred donors were re-analyzed and high-resolution HLA genotyping was added so that TCR occurrence patterns could be studied. The paper as a whole reports these results and caveats: A further reported finding was that TCR beta sequences accurately predicted the HLA-A and HLA-B alleles for most subjects in the first cohort. A group of highly shared sequence variants was considered likely to be a technical artifact of the sequencing pipeline. CMV serostatus was the only immune exposure information available for the cohort. The 87-base-pair reads could not distinguish some IMGT-functional V segments, including TRBV6-2 and TRBV6-3, so those segments were excluded. The cohort was sequenced for TCR beta chains only, and without alpha or paired-chain data the features that could be detected were limited. The classifier was reported to diagnose cytomegalovirus status with high specificity and sensitivity in both the original and validation cohorts. In a later analysis, several top co-occurrence clusters were reported to appear linked to parvovirus B19, influenza, CMV and Epstein-Barr virus. Most TCR sequences were observed very rarely across donors, whereas some public TCRs were present in many individuals. A later genetic analysis reported fewer N-insertions in productive TCRs among donors in an Asian-associated ancestry cluster than the roughly 640-donor mean. Most CMV-associated TCR beta chains appeared to be HLA-restricted in a later analysis, and the HLA associations seemed to be driven largely by CMV exposure. HLA typing was unavailable for some donors at each locus, so association tests used only the typed subset. The study listed 170 or so TCR beta chains as associated with cytomegalovirus. In vitro tests confirmed that a few of the cytomegalovirus-associated TCR beta chains recognize cytomegalovirus antigens. Presence/absence analyses assumed roughly uniform sequencing depth across donors, an assumption that may not hold. When HLA alleles, especially DR and DQ, strongly co-occurred, attributing TCR associations to individual alleles was difficult. A later analysis found that HLA-associated TCR beta chains were more clonally expanded and had lower generation probabilities than equally common non-associated chains. A later analysis associated 15,000 to 20,000 TCR beta sequences with specific HLA alleles at a false discovery rate of 0.05. The authors suggested that the approach could potentially be generalized to other disease states and immunological phenotypes. The earlier analysis of 587 of the donors excluded about 16 rarely observed V segments, including chromosome 9 orphons, because counts were too low. In an earlier analysis of around 600 of the donors, most TCR beta V segments appeared in productive rearrangements about 90% or about 30% of the time, broadly matching IMGT annotations. According to a later analysis, TCR association rates differed among HLA loci, with DRB1 alleles showing the most associated TCRs and HLA-C alleles showing the fewest. An association between a missense DCLRE1C variant and V-gene and J-gene trimming of TCR beta chains was found in a later genetic analysis and replicated in an independent cohort. Linkage disequilibrium might explain the correlated functional status among segregating V segments, but an unknown experimental factor could not be ruled out.

The cohort consisted of approximately 690 healthy bone marrow donors. All cohort members were sampled while nominally healthy, although unrecorded immune exposures were likely present. The donor tested CMV seronegative, placing the donor among the 350 to 400 seronegative members of the cohort. A peripheral blood sample was collected from each donor, and TCR beta sequencing was performed on peripheral blood mononuclear cells. Genomic DNA extraction from the blood cell samples was performed with the Qiagen DNeasy Blood Extraction Kit. From cysteine to phenylalanine, the CDR3 is 13 amino acids long. The read is trimmed to its CDR3 DNA, 39 bases read in frame from base 1. The germline V gene sets CDR1 to KGHSH and CDR2 to LQKENI. V and J are truncated by 3 bases and 4 bases respectively, leaving an intervening sequence of 9 bases. Remarks on this clone: Its antigen specificity is not known. Per-base quality was not reported, and no clone a single base away is much larger than it.

The library was made by the immunoSEQ multiplex PCR assay. The multiplex PCR relied on a mix of 60 forward primers for TCR Vbeta segments and 13 reverse primers for TCR Jbeta segments. The CDR3 region of rearranged TCR beta genes was amplified from genomic DNA by a multiplex PCR assay. On the Illumina HiSeq System, the amplified TCR beta libraries were sequenced as 87-base-pair reads. Under the source paper's analysis protocol: Across the 600 to 700 repertoires, a later analysis counted roughly 77 million unique TCR beta chains, around 11 million of which were shared by at least two donors. Raw reads were error-corrected and collapsed into unique sequences by a nearest-neighbor algorithm in which closely related sequences were merged to remove PCR and sequencing errors. To assign V, D and J gene segments, CDR3 sequences were aligned to IMGT reference sequences. For a sequence to be retained, a match of at least six nucleotides to both a V gene segment and a J gene segment was required. A rearrangement counted as productive if the CDR3 had no stop codons and remained in frame with V and J, and every other rearrangement counted as non-productive. CDR3 was defined by IMGT convention, running from the second conserved V-encoded cysteine to the conserved J-encoded phenylalanine. The earlier analysis of some 600 of the donors excluded sequences that lacked an unambiguous match to a single V gene segment. An earlier analysis of approximately 590 of the donors classified V segments as functional when productive rearrangements were above 56.7% and as segregating when the standard deviation between donors was above 5%. A statistical classification framework was developed to diagnose cytomegalovirus status using the catalog of TCR beta chain sequences. In a later analysis, V and J genes were assigned by comparing TCR nucleotide sequences against IMGT/GENE-DB human TR gene sequences. The TCRdist pipeline was used in a later analysis to assign CDR3 sequences and most-parsimonious VDJ recombination scenarios. In a later analysis, every TCR beta chain was defined by the combination of its CDR3 amino acid sequence and its V-gene family, and reads without a unique V-gene family were dropped. To address suspected cross-contamination and a sequencing artifact, a later analysis removed around 590 highly shared, low-generation-probability nucleotide sequences. For each public chain, a later analysis derived a clonal expansion index from normalized ranks of inferred template counts within each repertoire. Generation probabilities in a later analysis came from a VDJ recombination model fitted to out-of-frame rearrangements, and those results were checked against IGoR. A later analysis scored TCR-TCR, TCR-HLA and TCR-CMV co-occurrence with hypergeometric tests, applying a repertoire-size bias correction to TCR pairs. A later analysis estimated false discovery rates by permuting HLA or CMV assignments 20 times. In a later analysis, co-occurring TCRs were grouped with DBSCAN, and TCRdist sequence similarity was added when clustering was performed within HLA-allele-positive subsets. Co-occurrence clustering excluded repertoires with fewer than 30,000 or more than 120,000 public chains, plus five with anomalous nucleotide sharing. TCRdb re-hosts the immuneACCESS table, in-frame sequences only. Its copies lack some clones; in the studies checked, an unresolved V gene accounts for under half of them, and the cause for the rest is not known. V, J and clone size are taken as reported in that table, and D and trimming were inferred from the DNA itself. Recorded for this sample are some 150,000 clones; approximately 77% of them occurred a single time. About 1.5% of the sample is taken by the ten largest.

This clonotype originated in a male donor in good health and CMV-seronegative. The V gene is TRBV18 and the J gene is TRBJ1-1, with no D gene named confidently. Sequences were obtained from PBMCs. The sequenced DNA is TGTGCCAGCTCACCTTCCTTCAGCACTGAAGCTTTCTTT. Its protein reads: CASSPSFSTEAFF.